Following are 30 T cell receptor beta chains from one sample sequenced in a study of cytomegalovirus exposure and HLA in healthy donors (dated by TCRdb to about 2017). Library preparation was by the immunoSEQ multiplex PCR assay. A mixture of 60 forward primers for TCR Vbeta segments and 13 reverse primers for TCR Jbeta segments was used in the multiplex PCR. This is the immuneACCESS table as TCRdb keeps it, with only in-frame sequences that have V and J called. A part of the clones is gone; compared with another copy, unresolved V genes explain less than half, and the rest is unexplained. The sample has more than 100,000 clones on record, roughly 9.6% of them singletons. Together, the top ten hold 6.5% to 8.5% of the sample. Sequencing was performed on PBMCs. These receptors came from a woman between 35 and 50 years old in good health and CMV-seropositive.

This clone was recorded a few times. The chain has TRBV5-4 and TRBJ2-6; possible D gene TRBD1, 6 bases. The CDR3 contains 15 residues. The ends were cut back, 10 bases at V and 0 bases at J, with 14 bases in the middle. From germline, CDR1 is SGHNT and CDR2 YYREEE (reference sequence). In DNA, the CDR3 is TGTGCCGGGGGCGCAGGCCACTCTGGGGCCAACGTCCTGACTTTC. It yields the protein CAGGAGHSGANVLTF.

The chain combines TRBV29-1 with TRBJ1-4; TRBD1 might be the D (6 bases). This CDR3 has 14 residues. The germline V and J ends were trimmed by 6 bases and 0 bases, with 11 bases remaining between them. Germline assignment: CDR1 SQVTM and CDR2 ANQGSEA. The CDR3 nucleotides are TGCAGCGTGTCACAGGGCTCAACTAATGAAAAACTGTTTTTT. As protein: CSVSQGSTNEKLFF.

The chain couples TRBV7-2 to TRBJ2-7; 8 nucleotides align to TRBD2. The CDR3 consists of 17 residues. Germline CDR1 reads SGHTA; CDR2 reads FQGNSA. Trimming removed 5 bases from V and 5 bases from J; junction bases left unmatched: 17. CDR3 sequence (DNA): TGTGCCAGCAGCCTATTATTGGGAGGGCGGGAGGTAAACGAGCAGTACTTC. Translated, it gives CASSLLLGGREVNEQYF.

For this clone: Other DNA sequences in the sample encode the same CDR3. DNA for the CDR3: TGTGCCAGCAGCTTGAAACCCTTCCGAACCCTCAGGGACAGCTATGGCTACACCTTC. It translates to CASSLKPFRTLRDSYGYTF. The rearrangement joins TRBV5-4 to TRBJ1-2; TRBD1 matches at 7 bases. The CDR3 covers 19 residues. In germline, CDR1 is SGHNT, CDR2 YYREEE (reference sequence). Trimming took 1 base from V and 4 from J; bases not matched to a gene: 19.

Only a few counts were recorded for this clone. The V call is TRBV6-1, the J call TRBJ2-7; 7 nucleotides align to TRBD2. This CDR3 comprises 13 residues. Germline-derived CDR1 and CDR2 are MNHNS and SASEGT. V trimming: 4 bases; J trimming: 6 bases; junction bases outside the gene matches: 6. Here the CDR3 reads CASSADPSGEQYF. In nucleotides, the CDR3 is TGTGCCAGCAGTGCGGACCCTAGCGGCGAGCAGTACTTC.

The J gene is TRBJ1-2, the V gene TRBV29-1, with a weak D call TRBD1 (6 bases). Per germline, CDR1 SQVTM and CDR2 ANQGSEA. The CDR3 runs 13 residues. V was clipped by 0 bases and J by 2 bases, with 7 bases between them. CDR3 amino acids: CSVEERGNYGYTF. CDR3 nucleotide sequence: TGCAGCGTTGAAGAAAGGGGGAACTATGGCTACACCTTC.

This clone was counted between two and nine times. The chain combines TRBV6-1 with TRBJ2-7; maybe TRBD1 (5 bases). Trimming shortened V by 2 bases and J by 0 bases, and 11 bases separated the two germline ends. Germline loops: CDR1 MNHNS, CDR2 SASEGT. The CDR3 length is 15 residues. The CDR3 loop is CASSERAGRSYEQYF. For the CDR3, the DNA is TGTGCCAGCAGTGAACGCGCAGGGCGCTCCTACGAGCAGTACTTC.

The chain employs TRBV9 and TRBJ2-3; 8 bases are a match to TRBD1. V shed 4 bases and J 2 bases; nucleotides not matched to a gene: 6. The length of the CDR3 is 15 residues. Looked up from germline, CDR1 is SGDLS and CDR2 is YYNGEE. CDR3 nucleotides: TGTGCCAGCAGCCCAAGGGGACAGGTCACAGATACGCAGTATTTT. This encodes CASSPRGQVTDTQYF.

In this sample, this clone turned up a few times. The chain combines TRBV9 with TRBJ2-3, with 8 bases aligning to TRBD2. Germline trimming cut 6 bases from V and 2 bases from J; bases unmatched to any gene: 11. Germline V gives CDR1 SGDLS, CDR2 YYNGEE. The CDR3 has 16 residues. Here the CDR3 reads CASTRGASGYTDTQYF. The CDR3 coding sequence is TGTGCCAGCACTCGAGGGGCTAGCGGGTACACAGATACGCAGTATTTT.

A few counts support this clone. The chain recombines TRBV7-8 with TRBJ2-7; D may be TRBD1 (6 bases). The V gene lost 4 bases and the J gene lost 3 bases, with 16 bases spanning the gap. The CDR3 runs 15 residues. Germline loops: CDR1 SGHVS, CDR2 FQNEAQ. CDR3 coding DNA: TGTGCCAGCAGCTCCAATAGACAGGCTCGCTACGAGCAGTACTTC. Amino acid sequence: CASSSNRQARYEQYF.

This clone came up a few times. This rearrangement joins TRBV5-1 to TRBJ2-3; D unresolved. Germline loops: CDR1 SGHRS, CDR2 YFSETQ. This CDR3 comprises 13 residues. V gave up 3 bases and J gave up 1 base, with 6 bases separating them. In nucleotides, the CDR3 is TGCGCCAGCAGCTCAACTGGCACAGATACGCAGTATTTT. It encodes CASSSTGTDTQYF.

This clone was counted ten times or more. This rearrangement joins TRBV14 to TRBJ1-2; weak D call: TRBD1 (6 bases). CDR1 is SGHDN, CDR2 FVKESK, per germline. V was cut by 1 base and J by 4 bases, with 16 bases left in between. This CDR3 spans 16 amino acids. CDR3 nucleotides: TGTGCCAGCAGCCAAGGCTTTTCAGGGGAAGGCTATGGCTACACCTTC. It translates to CASSQGFSGEGYGYTF.

This clone was picked up a small number of times. The chain employs TRBV4-1 and TRBJ1-2; D gene ambiguous. The CDR3 has 15 amino acids. The V end was cut by 1 base, the J end by 8 bases, with 17 bases between. The germline gives CDR1 MGHRA, CDR2 YSYEKL. The CDR3 DNA sequence: TGCGCCAGCAGCCAAGGACCGGACGGGGATAGGGGCTACACCTTC. Its translation: CASSQGPDGDRGYTF.

This clone showed up just a few times. The chain couples TRBV2 to TRBJ2-5, with 9 bases aligning to TRBD2. V lost 6 bases, J lost 5 bases, and 16 bases stayed unmatched. Germline V gene sequence: CDR1 SNHLY, CDR2 FYNNEI. The CDR3 contains 17 residues. The CDR3 sequence is CASRGRRAGGPEETQYF. In nucleotides, the CDR3 is TGTGCCAGCAGGGGGAGGAGGGCGGGGGGGCCCGAGGAGACCCAGTACTTC.

This clone was seen a few times. The chain carries TRBV6-5 and TRBJ1-2, with D possibly matching TRBD1 (6 bases). Germline CDR1 reads MNHEY; CDR2 reads SVGAGI. This CDR3 is 13 amino acids long. V dropped 5 bases and J dropped 6 bases, with 13 bases sitting between them. CDR3 nucleotide sequence: TGTGCCAGCAGTCCACCAGGGGTAGATGGCTACACCTTC. Translated, it gives CASSPPGVDGYTF.

This clone was counted between two and nine times. This rearrangement joins TRBV9 to TRBJ2-3, with 9 bases lining up with TRBD2. V lost 3 bases, J lost 6 bases, and 11 bases stayed unmatched. The length of the CDR3 is 16 residues. Germline CDR1 SGDLS, CDR2 YYNGEE. CDR3 DNA sequence: TGTGCCAGCAGCGGGCATGTGGGCGGGGGGGCGGATACGCAGTATTTT. Its translation: CASSGHVGGGADTQYF.

For this clone: In the same sample, other DNA sequences code for this CDR3. The V gene is TRBV5-6, the J gene TRBJ2-3; D unclear. V shed 4 bases and J shed 5 bases, with 14 bases lying between them. The length of the CDR3 is 14 residues. The germline V gene encodes CDR1 SGHDT and CDR2 YYEEEE. This CDR3 is CASSPSVIGDTQYF. DNA of the CDR3: TGTGCCAGCAGCCCATCAGTAATTGGAGATACGCAGTATTTT.

The rearrangement joins TRBV6-5 to TRBJ1-6; the D gene is possibly TRBD1 (5 bases). This CDR3 contains 13 residues. Per germline, CDR1 MNHEY and CDR2 SVGAGI. The V end was cut by 8 bases, the J end by 7 bases, with 12 bases between. CDR3 coding DNA: TGTGCCAGCCGCCTCGGGGGAAATTCACCCCTCCACTTT. This translates into CASRLGGNSPLHF.

This clone appeared a few times. In the same sample, other DNA sequences code for this CDR3. This chain connects TRBV18 to TRBJ1-1; D unclear. This CDR3 region has 14 residues. With 2 bases removed from V and 2 bases from J, the gap between germline ends came to 9 bases. CDR1 is KGHSH, CDR2 LQKENI, per germline. The CDR3 DNA is TGTGCCAGCTCACCAAGGCAGGTTAACACTGAAGCTTTCTTT. Protein sequence: CASSPRQVNTEAFF.

This clone was seen a few times. The J gene is TRBJ2-2, the V gene TRBV19, with D maybe TRBD2 (6 bases). Germline CDR1 LNHDA, CDR2 SQIVND (reference sequence). The ends were cut back, 10 bases at V and 6 bases at J, with 21 bases in the middle. The CDR3 length is 15 residues. CDR3 region: CATGDAQERAGELFF. The CDR3, as DNA: TGTGCCACGGGGGACGCTCAGGAGAGGGCCGGGGAGCTGTTTTTT.

The J gene is TRBJ1-2, the V gene TRBV19; 8 bases agree with TRBD1. The CDR3 has 14 residues. The ends lost 5 bases at V and 4 bases at J; junction bases unmatched: 6. Germline lookup yields CDR1 LNHDA and CDR2 SQIVND (reference sequence). For the CDR3, the DNA is TGTGCCAGTAGTCTACTTGGACAGGGCTATGGCTACACCTTC. Amino acids: CASSLLGQGYGYTF.

The chain carries TRBV4-3 and TRBJ1-1; a weak D match, TRBD1 (6 bases). CDR3 length equals 16 residues. V was shortened by 1 base and J by 0 bases, with 12 bases between the two germline ends. Germline loops: CDR1 LGHNA, CDR2 YSLEER. CDR3 region: CASSQGNRAVNTEAFF. The CDR3 nucleotides read TGCGCCAGCAGCCAAGGTAACAGGGCCGTGAACACTGAAGCTTTCTTT.

The chain uses TRBV4-3 and TRBJ1-2; 9 nucleotides match TRBD1. V shed 2 bases, J shed 6 bases, and the junction held 4 bases outside the gene matches. This CDR3 is built from 14 residues. Germline CDR1 LGHNA, CDR2 YSLEER. The CDR3 reads CASSQTGGFDGYTF. The DNA of the CDR3 is TGCGCCAGCAGCCAAACAGGGGGCTTCGATGGCTACACCTTC.

The chain couples TRBV7-9 to TRBJ2-3; a possible D gene is TRBD2 (5 bases). This CDR3 has 13 residues. The ends were cut back, 7 bases at V and 4 bases at J, with 12 bases in the middle. The germline gives CDR1 SEHNR, CDR2 FQNEAQ (reference sequence). The CDR3 is CASTAGNPDTQYF. The CDR3 bases are TGTGCCAGCACCGCGGGTAACCCAGATACGCAGTATTTT. The whole variable domain, filled in from reference TRBV7-9 and TRBJ2-3, reads DTGVSQNPRHKITKRGQNVTFRCDPISEHNRLYWYRQTLGQGPEFLTYFQNEAQLEKSRLLSDRFSAERPKGSFSTLEIQRTEQGDSAMYLCASTAGNPDTQYFGPGTRLTVL.

This clone turned up a few times. The chain combines TRBV7-8 with TRBJ2-7; D uncertain. V was pared by 2 bases and J by 1 base, with 6 bases between. The CDR3 has 13 residues. CDR1 and CDR2 (germline): SGHVS, FQNEAQ. The CDR3 nucleotides read TGTGCCAGCAGCTTAAGCTTGTCCTACGAGCAGTACTTC. The encoded protein is CASSLSLSYEQYF.

This sequence joins TRBV18 and TRBJ1-2; D gene uncertain. V was clipped by 2 bases and J by 5 bases, with 15 bases between them. This CDR3 region has 15 residues. CDR1 and CDR2 from the germline V gene are KGHSH and LQKENI. CDR3 nucleotides: TGTGCCAGCTCACCAGAAAAGACGGGAAGTTATGGCTACACCTTC. This sequence encodes CASSPEKTGSYGYTF.

The sample holds a few counts of this clone. The rearrangement links TRBV5-1 to TRBJ1-2, with TRBD1 matching 12 bases. J was trimmed by 6 bases and V by 0 bases; bases with no gene match: 6. The CDR3 is made up of 16 amino acids. Looked up from germline, CDR1 is SGHRS and CDR2 is YFSETQ. DNA for the CDR3: TGCGCCAGCAGCTTGGATCCGGGGACAGGGGGCAATGGCTACACCTTC. Its protein is CASSLDPGTGGNGYTF.

This clone was observed a handful of times. J is TRBJ2-3 and V is TRBV2, with a possible D match to TRBD1 (6 bases). V shed 3 bases and J shed 4 bases, with 11 bases lying between them. The CDR3 extends over 14 amino acids. CDR1 is SNHLY and CDR2 is FYNNEI in the germline V gene. The CDR3 spells CASSEVGQSDTQYF. CDR3 sequence (DNA): TGTGCCAGCAGTGAGGTCGGACAGTCAGATACGCAGTATTTT.

The CDR3 DNA sequence: TGTGCCAGCAGCGTAGGGGTAGCGGGGGGGCAGGAGACCCAGTACTTC. This translates into CASSVGVAGGQETQYF. The chain combines TRBV9 with TRBJ2-5, with 11 bases fitting TRBD2. The ends lost 0 bases at V and 5 bases at J; junction bases unmatched: 6. The germline gives CDR1 SGDLS, CDR2 YYNGEE. The CDR3 sequence is 16 residues long.

V gene TRBV7-2 combines with J gene TRBJ2-5; D not certain. Germline V CDR1 and CDR2: SGHTA, FQGNSA. V lost 5 bases and J 2 bases, leaving 12 bases between the germline ends. The CDR3 extends over 14 amino acids. The CDR3 bases are TGTGCCAGCAGCCCTTCTCGGGTTCAAGAGACCCAGTACTTC. Residues: CASSPSRVQETQYF.